This note documents a single TCR beta chain sequence. Original analysis: Estimates of nucleated cell counts were drawn from the amplification of reference gene primers. This table comes from immunoSEQ multiplex PCR, and its TCRdb copy is limited to in-frame clones, with some not included. V and J calls and clone size are as listed in that table; D and trimming were resolved from the DNA. The sample records roughly 360,000 clones, more than 65% being singletons. Germline loops: CDR1 WSHSY, CDR2 SAAADI. This CDR3 contains 12 residues. The ends were cut back, 6 bases at V and 11 bases at J, with 16 bases in the middle. The sample originates from a study of blood T cell repertoires in COVID-19. In the study overall: COVID-19 samples, acute and convalescent, were from the United States, Italy and Spain. Nucleic acid was either cDNA or gDNA, and it came from T cells, B-cell-depleted T cells, or PBMCs.

This clonotype was obtained from a human donor with acute or convalescent COVID-19. The donor label of this sample is uncertain. V usage is TRBV10-2 and J usage is TRBJ1-1, with D perhaps TRBD1 (5 bases). Sequencing was done on a sample of peripheral blood. CDR3: CASSSFRGDAFF. CDR3 DNA sequence: TGCGCCAGCAGCTCTTTTAGGGGCGATGCTTTCTTT.